A selection of T cell receptor beta chains follows, all from one sample in a study of blood T cell repertoires in COVID-19. Only in-frame clones appear in the TCRdb table, and some are missing; sequencing was by immunoSEQ multiplex PCR. The sample comprises under 300,000 clones, roughly 88% of which are singletons, and around 2.2% rests with the top ten. Sample: peripheral blood. All receptors come from a woman aged 40-49 years who had recovered from COVID-19. The CDR3 runs from the conserved cysteine through the conserved F or W. D genes are given only for firm matches. Rows give clone size only sometimes, using once, few, many, or a class for an expanded clone.

D gene	J gene	V gene	clone size	CDR3 protein	CDR3 DNA
NA	TRBJ2-1	TRBV28	once	CASSFDLRDNEQFF	TGTGCCAGCAGTTTCGACCTACGGGACAATGAGCAGTTCTTC
NA	TRBJ2-2	TRBV30	NA	CARATGWPNTGELFF	TGTGCCCGAGCAACAGGGTGGCCTAACACCGGGGAGCTGTTTTTT
TRBD1	TRBJ1-2	TRBV11-2	NA	CASSEPGQGVYGYTF	TGTGCCAGCAGCGAGCCGGGACAGGGCGTCTATGGCTACACCTTC
NA	TRBJ1-2	TRBV6-5	NA	CASSPGGNGYTF	TGTGCCAGCTCCCCCGGGGGGAATGGCTACACCTTC
TRBD1	TRBJ2-1	TRBV18	NA	CASRPGQGARDEQFF	TGTGCCAGTCGGCCGGGACAGGGGGCTAGGGATGAGCAGTTCTTC
NA	TRBJ1-2	TRBV5-4	NA	CASSLDGVYGYTF	TGTGCCAGCAGCTTGGACGGGGTCTATGGCTACACCTTC
NA	TRBJ1-2	TRBV6-5	NA	CASSYDGVDGYTF	TGTGCCAGCAGTTACGACGGGGTGGATGGCTACACCTTC
NA	TRBJ1-1	TRBV6-5	NA	CASSPRQTNTEAFF	TGTGCCAGCAGTCCACGACAGACGAACACTGAAGCTTTCTTT
NA	TRBJ1-2	TRBV6-6	NA	CASNDAGGGYGYTF	TGTGCCAGCAACGACGCGGGGGGAGGCTATGGCTACACCTTC
NA	TRBJ2-7	TRBV28	NA	CASSLGGATYEQYF	TGTGCCAGCAGTTTGGGGGGGGCCACCTACGAGCAGTACTTC
NA	TRBJ2-5	TRBV19	NA	CASSILGGQETQYF	TGTGCCAGTAGTATTCTGGGGGGACAAGAGACCCAGTACTTC
TRBD1	TRBJ2-1	TRBV4-3	NA	CASSQEPRDRYNEQFF	TGCGCCAGCAGCCAAGAACCCCGGGACAGATACAATGAGCAGTTCTTC
NA	TRBJ1-2	TRBV7-9	NA	CASSLGARGYTF	TGTGCCAGCAGCTTAGGGGCGCGCGGCTACACCTTC
TRBD1	TRBJ2-7	TRBV18	NA	CASSLDRASYEQYF	TGTGCCAGCTCCCTTGACAGGGCCTCCTACGAGCAGTACTTC
TRBD2	TRBJ2-1	TRBV5-1	NA	CASTPSAGEGNEQFF	TGCGCCAGCACCCCTTCAGCGGGAGAAGGGAATGAGCAGTTCTTC
TRBD2	TRBJ2-1	TRBV4-2	NA	CASSQDIDIEREASYNEQFF	TGTGCCAGCAGCCAAGATATAGACATCGAGCGGGAGGCCTCCTACAATGAGCAGTTCTTC
NA	TRBJ2-7	TRBV19	NA	CASSIDRGEQYF	TGTGCCAGTAGTATAGACAGGGGCGAGCAGTACTTC
NA	TRBJ1-1	TRBV27	NA	CASSLSRGHMNTEAFF	TGTGCCAGCAGTTTATCGAGGGGACACATGAACACTGAAGCTTTCTTT
TRBD1	TRBJ1-2	TRBV19	NA	CASSLTGTVDYGYTF	TGTGCCAGTAGTCTGACCGGGACAGTTGACTATGGCTACACCTTC
TRBD2	TRBJ2-1	TRBV7-2	once	CASSSSIAGGSYNEQFF	TGTGCCAGCAGCTCGTCGATAGCGGGAGGGAGCTACAATGAGCAGTTCTTC
TRBD1	TRBJ1-2	TRBV7-8	NA	CASSHGTGYYGYTF	TGTGCCAGCAGCCACGGGACAGGGTACTATGGCTACACCTTC
NA	TRBJ2-7	TRBV21-1	NA	CASSPPGRGGSYEQYF	TGTGCCAGCAGCCCCCCGGGGAGGGGAGGGTCCTACGAGCAGTACTTC
NA	TRBJ2-1	TRBV5-1	NA	CASSSTRNNYNEQFF	TGCGCCAGCAGCTCGACTAGAAATAACTACAATGAGCAGTTCTTC
TRBD1	TRBJ2-7	TRBV28	NA	CASRPGGTGRPSSYEQYF	TGTGCCAGCAGACCTGGTGGGACAGGGCGGCCCTCCTCCTACGAGCAGTACTTC
NA	TRBJ2-7	TRBV5-1	NA	CASSLTGTEQYF	TGCGCCAGCAGTTTAACAGGGACCGAGCAGTACTTC
NA	TRBJ1-3	TRBV30	NA	CAWSVTGNTIYF	TGTGCCTGGAGTGTCACTGGAAACACCATATATTTT
TRBD2	TRBJ2-3	TRBV6-4	NA	CASSRTSGATDTQYF	TGTGCCAGCAGTCGGACTAGCGGGGCCACAGATACGCAGTATTTT
NA	TRBJ1-5	TRBV27	NA	CASSASQGLRNQPQHF	TGTGCCAGCAGTGCCTCCCAGGGGTTACGCAATCAGCCCCAGCATTTT
TRBD1	TRBJ2-7	TRBV6-6	NA	CASSYGQGIHEQYF	TGTGCCAGCAGTTACGGACAGGGGATCCACGAGCAGTACTTC
NA	TRBJ1-6	TRBV27	NA	CASSPRGSAGSPLHF	TGTGCCAGCAGTCCCCGGGGAAGCGCAGGTTCACCCCTCCACTTT
NA	TRBJ2-1	TRBV7-2	NA	CASSLTNNEQFF	TGTGCCAGCAGCTTGACAAACAATGAGCAGTTCTTC
TRBD2	TRBJ2-7	TRBV19	once	CASSILAGTSYEQYF	TGTGCCAGTAGTATCTTAGCGGGAACCTCCTACGAGCAGTACTTC
TRBD2	TRBJ2-1	TRBV3-1/TRBV3-2	NA	CASSLSLAGRKFF	TGTGCCAGCAGCCTTTCACTAGCGGGACGTAAGTTCTTC
TRBD1	TRBJ2-3	TRBV24-1	once	CATSDSWTGVSTDTQYF	TGTGCCACCAGTGATTCATGGACAGGGGTGAGCACAGATACGCAGTATTTT
NA	TRBJ2-1	TRBV6-5	NA	CASSYSRWGYEQFF	TGTGCCAGCAGTTACTCCCGTTGGGGCTATGAGCAGTTCTTC
TRBD2	TRBJ2-7	TRBV7-2	NA	CASSLGGLAGYEQYF	TGTGCCAGCAGCTTAGGCGGGCTAGCGGGGTACGAGCAGTACTTC
NA	TRBJ2-7	TRBV11-2	NA	CASSLKSGSLGGSYEQYF	TGTGCCAGCAGCTTAAAGTCGGGTTCCTTAGGGGGTTCCTACGAGCAGTACTTC
TRBD1	TRBJ1-5	TRBV18	NA	CASSWTGEQPQHF	TGTGCCAGCTCTTGGACAGGGGAACAGCCCCAGCATTTT
TRBD2	TRBJ2-1	TRBV19	NA	CASSRLAGGKYNEQFF	TGTGCCAGCAGCCGGCTAGCGGGAGGGAAATACAATGAGCAGTTCTTC
TRBD1	TRBJ1-2	TRBV18	NA	CASSLGTGVYGYTF	TGTGCCAGCTCACTTGGGACAGGGGTCTATGGCTACACCTTC
NA	TRBJ2-1	TRBV3-1/TRBV3-2	NA	CASSQDRLERDNEQFF	TGTGCCAGCAGCCAAGATCGACTGGAGCGGGACAATGAGCAGTTCTTC
NA	TRBJ1-1	TRBV6-5	NA	CASQTAMNTEAFF	TGTGCCAGCCAGACAGCTATGAACACTGAAGCTTTCTTT
TRBD1	TRBJ1-1	TRBV4-1	NA	CASSVIGGSEAFF	TGCGCCAGCAGCGTCATAGGGGGCTCTGAAGCTTTCTTT
TRBD1	TRBJ2-3	TRBV5-6	few	CASSPGWDRGTDTQYF	TGTGCCAGCAGCCCCGGTTGGGACAGGGGCACAGATACGCAGTATTTT
TRBD1	TRBJ2-7	TRBV6-6	NA	CASSRGQGSYEQYF	TGTGCCAGCAGTAGAGGACAGGGTTCCTACGAGCAGTACTTC
NA	TRBJ1-5	TRBV12-3/TRBV12-4	NA	CASSLIGSPPQHF	TGTGCCAGCAGTTTAATCGGTTCACCGCCCCAGCATTTT
TRBD1	TRBJ2-2	TRBV9	NA	CASSTSLTSGTGSAGELFF	TGTGCCAGCAGCACTAGCCTAACCTCCGGGACAGGGTCCGCCGGGGAGCTGTTTTTT
NA	TRBJ2-5	TRBV25-1	NA	CASSWGAWGEETQYF	TGTGCCAGCAGCTGGGGTGCCTGGGGGGAAGAGACCCAGTACTTC
TRBD1	TRBJ1-1	TRBV5-1	NA	CASSTGTGAEAFF	TGCGCCAGCAGCACCGGGACAGGGGCTGAAGCTTTCTTT
NA	TRBJ1-2	TRBV13	NA	CASTDQGSYGYTF	TGTGCCAGCACCGACCAGGGGAGCTATGGCTACACCTTC
TRBD1	TRBJ1-5	TRBV30	few	CAWSLTGASDQPQHF	TGTGCCTGGAGCCTGACAGGGGCTTCGGATCAGCCCCAGCATTTT